A single sample is the source of the 25 T cell receptor beta chains below, sequenced in a study of CD8+ T cells in alopecia areata. It was cDNA, reverse transcribed from extracted RNA, that served as the sequencing template. Generated by immunoSEQ multiplex PCR, the TCRdb table keeps only in-frame clones and is missing some. The table includes around 200,000 clones, roughly 65% detected once. The sample was CD4+ T cells sorted from blood, taken at week 0. Receptors were obtained from a human donor with alopecia areata.

There are a few counts of this clone. V is TRBV4-3 and J is TRBJ2-6, with D unclear. CDR1 and CDR2 from the germline V gene are LGHNA and YSLEER. CDR3 length: 19 residues. Trimming left V 0 bases short and J 0 bases short, with 15 bases between. The CDR3 here is CASSQDTGFASSGANVLTF. The DNA of the CDR3 is TGCGCCAGCAGCCAAGATACGGGCTTCGCAAGCTCTGGGGCCAACGTCCTGACTTTC.

This chain links TRBV15 with TRBJ2-5, with D perhaps given as TRBD1 or TRBD2 (5 bases each). Trimming removed 1 base from V and 4 bases from J, with 10 bases in between. Germline lookup yields CDR1 LNHNV and CDR2 YYDKDF (reference sequence). The CDR3 runs to 14 residues. This CDR3 is CATSRGSGTETQYF. The CDR3 coding sequence is TGTGCCACCAGCAGAGGCTCGGGGACAGAGACCCAGTACTTC.

The chain carries TRBV9 and TRBJ2-1; 7 nucleotides agree with TRBD2. Germline V gives CDR1 SGDLS, CDR2 YYNGEE. J gave up 4 bases and V 0 bases, and 10 bases lay outside the gene matches. There are 17 residues in the CDR3. Here the CDR3 reads CASSVAPGGTAYNEQFF. CDR3 coding DNA: TGTGCCAGCAGCGTAGCCCCCGGGGGGACGGCATACAATGAGCAGTTCTTC.

This sequence joins TRBV5-6 and TRBJ2-1, with 7 bases aligning to TRBD1. The CDR3 is 14 amino acids. The germline gives CDR1 SGHDT, CDR2 YYEEEE. The V segment lost 5 bases and the J segment 5 bases; nucleotides outside the gene matches: 7. The CDR3, as DNA: TGTGCCAGCAGTTTGACAGGGAAAAACAATGAGCAGTTCTTC. Residues: CASSLTGKNNEQFF. The entire variable domain, with the rest obtained from reference TRBV5-6 and TRBJ2-1, is as follows: DAGVTQSPTHLIKTRGQQVTLRCSPKSGHDTVSWYQQALGQGPQFIFQYYEEEERQRGNFPDRFSGHQFPNYSSELNVNALLLGDSALYLCASSLTGKNNEQFFGPGTRLTVL.

The V gene is TRBV5-6, the J gene TRBJ2-1; D perhaps matches TRBD2 (7 bases). CDR3 length equals 16 residues. Trimming stripped 4 bases from V and 3 bases from J, with 17 bases between. Germline CDR1 and CDR2: SGHDT and YYEEEE. DNA for the CDR3: TGTGCCAGCAGCCGTGCGGGGGCCGCGGACTACAATGAGCAGTTCTTC. It encodes CASSRAGAADYNEQFF.

This clone was observed a handful of times. The chain recombines TRBV29-1 with TRBJ2-3; 8 bases are a match to TRBD2. The ends lost 4 bases at V and 2 bases at J; junction bases unmatched: 5. In germline, CDR1 is SQVTM, CDR2 ANQGSEA. The CDR3 runs to 14 residues. CDR3 sequence: CSVVVAGHTDTQYF. DNA for the CDR3: TGCAGCGTTGTGGTAGCGGGACACACAGATACGCAGTATTTT.

About this clone itself: A much larger clone differs from this one at a single base, so this may be a read error. This sample also contains other DNA sequences that code for the same CDR3. The rearrangement links TRBV5-1 to TRBJ2-5; D is unclear. The CDR3 length is 14 residues. Germline CDR1 reads SGHRS; CDR2 reads YFSETQ. Trimming pared 4 bases from V and 4 bases from J, leaving 14 bases between. CDR3 in amino acids: CASSRGPMGETQYF. CDR3 DNA: TGCGCCAGCAGCCGAGGACCCATGGGAGAGACCCAGTACTTC.

The chain links TRBV7-2 to TRBJ2-3; maybe TRBD2 (6 bases). Trimming removed 3 bases at V and 3 bases at J, with 10 bases between. CDR1 is SGHTA and CDR2 is FQGNSA in the germline V gene. This CDR3 is 14 amino acids long. The CDR3 coding sequence is TGTGCCAGCAGCTTTTTCGCGGGAACAGATACGCAGTATTTT. Encoded protein: CASSFFAGTDTQYF.

This chain uses TRBV29-1 with TRBJ1-1, with TRBD1 as a possible D gene (5 bases). Per germline, CDR1 SQVTM and CDR2 ANQGSEA. V gave up 8 bases and J gave up 0 bases, with 13 bases separating them. The CDR3 consists of 13 residues. CDR3 residues: CSSQDILNTEAFF. Written as DNA, the CDR3 is TGCAGCTCCCAGGACATTCTGAACACTGAAGCTTTCTTT. The full variable domain, completed using reference TRBV29-1 and TRBJ1-1, is SAVISQKPSRDICQRGTSLTIQCQVDSQVTMMFWYRQQPGQSLTLIATANQGSEATYESGFVIDKFPISRPNLTFSTLTVSNMSPEDSSIYLCSSQDILNTEAFFGQGTRLTVV.

This clone showed up just a few times. The chain couples TRBV7-2 to TRBJ1-2; 8 bases fit TRBD1. J lost 11 bases, V lost 1 base, and 3 bases had no gene match. CDR1 is SGHTA and CDR2 is FQGNSA in the germline V gene. The length of the CDR3 is 12 residues. This CDR3 is CASSLEQGVYTF. The DNA for the CDR3 is TGTGCCAGCAGCTTAGAACAGGGGGTTTACACCTTC.

This clone was seen a handful of times. The V call is TRBV30, the J call TRBJ1-2; D is unresolved. Trimming removed 3 bases from V and 4 bases from J, with 12 bases in between. Germline CDR1 and CDR2: GTSNPN and SVGIG (reference sequence). The CDR3 has 13 residues. The CDR3: CAWSDTGVYGYTF. CDR3 nucleotide sequence: TGTGCCTGGAGCGACACCGGGGTCTATGGCTACACCTTC.

This clone was picked up a small number of times. This chain links TRBV14 with TRBJ2-3; no clear D. The germline V and J ends were trimmed by 3 bases and 5 bases, with 3 bases remaining between them. CDR1 SGHDN and CDR2 FVKESK come from the germline V gene. This CDR3 contains 11 residues. CDR3 nucleotide sequence: TGTGCCAGCAGCCACGGAGATACGCAGTATTTT. As protein: CASSHGDTQYF.

V and J are TRBV30 and TRBJ2-6; 9 bases map to TRBD1. The J segment lost 4 bases and the V segment lost 5 bases, leaving 3 bases of the junction unmatched. The germline V gene encodes CDR1 GTSNPN and CDR2 SVGIG (reference sequence). The CDR3 has 14 residues. The chain's CDR3 is CAWGDRDGANVLTF. The CDR3 DNA reads as TGTGCCTGGGGGGACAGGGACGGGGCCAACGTCCTGACTTTC.

This clone was observed once. The rearrangement uses TRBV25-1 and TRBJ1-6; possibly TRBD1 for D (6 bases). Germline CDR1 reads MGHDK; CDR2 reads SYGVNS. Deletions cut 6 bases from V and 7 bases from J, with 16 bases between. The CDR3 is 15 amino acids. The CDR3 sequence is CASSPDTGNNSPLHF. The DNA of the CDR3 is TGTGCCAGCAGCCCCGATACAGGGAACAATTCACCCCTCCACTTT. Full variable domain (outside the CDR3, taken from reference TRBV25-1 and TRBJ1-6): EADIYQTPRYLVIGTGKKITLECSQTMGHDKMYWYQQDPGMELHLIHYSYGVNSTEKGDLSSESTVSRIRTEHFPLTLESARPSHTSQYLCASSPDTGNNSPLHFGNGTRLTVT.

This rearrangement joins TRBV30 to TRBJ2-5, with a weak D call TRBD1 (6 bases). Per germline, CDR1 GTSNPN and CDR2 SVGIG (reference sequence). This CDR3 spans 16 amino acids. V dropped 2 bases and J dropped 3 bases, with 19 bases sitting between them. The CDR3 nucleotides are TGTGCCTGGAGTCCCCAGGGGACCGGCTGGAAAGAGACCCAGTACTTC. Translating it yields CAWSPQGTGWKETQYF.

The chain combines TRBV5-6 with TRBJ1-3; D not resolved. The V end was cut by 4 bases, the J end by 5 bases, with 7 bases between. This CDR3 is 12 amino acids long. Germline V CDR1 and CDR2: SGHDT, YYEEEE. CDR3 amino acids: CASSGVRNTIYF. The CDR3 DNA is TGTGCCAGCAGCGGTGTGCGAAACACCATATATTTT.

This chain connects TRBV5-1 to TRBJ2-6; D tentatively reads TRBD1 or TRBD2 (5 bases each). The CDR3 totals 16 residues. Trimming stripped 0 bases from V and 2 bases from J, with 9 bases between. Germline loops: CDR1 SGHRS, CDR2 YFSETQ. CDR3: CASSLAGTPGANVLTF. DNA of the CDR3: TGCGCCAGCAGCTTGGCGGGGACCCCTGGGGCCAACGTCCTGACTTTC.

This rearrangement joins TRBV5-1 to TRBJ2-1; D possibly corresponds to TRBD1 (6 bases). Germline CDR1 SGHRS, CDR2 YFSETQ. V lost 3 bases and J 9 bases, leaving 16 bases between the germline ends. The CDR3 consists of 14 residues. The CDR3 nucleotides are TGCGCCAGCAGCTCAGACTATCCACAGGGTGAGCAGTTCTTC. It yields the protein CASSSDYPQGEQFF.

This rearrangement joins TRBV29-1 to TRBJ2-7; 9 nucleotides match TRBD1. V shed 6 bases and J 7 bases; nucleotides not matched to a gene: 13. Germline CDR1 and CDR2: SQVTM and ANQGSEA. This CDR3 is built from 14 residues. CDR3 protein: CSVRENRGPGEQYF. In DNA form, the CDR3 reads TGCAGCGTACGGGAAAACAGGGGGCCGGGGGAGCAGTACTTC.

The chain links TRBV29-1 to TRBJ2-7, with D possibly being TRBD1 (6 bases). The ends were cut back, 6 bases at V and 3 bases at J, with 12 bases in the middle. The CDR3 totals 12 residues. Germline V gene sequence: CDR1 SQVTM, CDR2 ANQGSEA. In DNA, the CDR3 is TGCAGCGTCAAACAGGGAAACTACGAGCAGTACTTC. It specifies CSVKQGNYEQYF.

The chain couples TRBV5-1 to TRBJ2-1, with 8 bases that match TRBD1. V shed 1 base and J 8 bases; nucleotides not matched to a gene: 8. The CDR3 length is 15 residues. The V gene's germline CDR1 is SGHRS and CDR2 YFSETQ. This chain's CDR3 is CASSLIGQGPDEQFF. CDR3 in DNA: TGCGCCAGCAGCTTGATAGGACAGGGTCCCGATGAGCAGTTCTTC.

This chain connects TRBV5-5 to TRBJ2-1; TRBD2 agrees at 8 bases. J lost 7 bases, V lost 0 bases, and 12 bases had no gene match. This CDR3 comprises 17 residues. Germline values: CDR1 SGHKS, CDR2 YYEKEE (reference sequence). This CDR3 is CASSLVLGIAGRNEQFF. The CDR3 coding sequence is TGTGCCAGCAGCTTGGTATTAGGGATAGCGGGGCGGAATGAGCAGTTCTTC.

The chain uses TRBV7-2 and TRBJ1-2; TRBD1 is a possible D gene (6 bases). Germline loops: CDR1 SGHTA, CDR2 FQGNSA. V dropped 3 bases and J dropped 6 bases, with 8 bases sitting between them. The CDR3 contains 12 residues. CDR3 sequence: CASSFGGDGYTF. The CDR3 region has the DNA TGTGCCAGCAGCTTCGGGGGCGATGGCTACACCTTC.

A single count supports this clone. One end of the junction varies from germline; a read error may be responsible. V gene TRBV7-9 combines with J gene TRBJ2-3; the match to TRBD2 covers 13 bases. Germline CDR1 SEHNR, CDR2 FQNEAQ (reference sequence). The CDR3 consists of 14 residues. The CDR3 is CASRTTSGGLPIHF. CDR3 DNA: TGTGCCAGCAGAACGACTAGCGGGGGGCTTCCCATCCATTTT.

The chain combines TRBV29-1 with TRBJ2-7; possibly TRBD1 for D (5 bases). Deletions cut 7 bases from V and 3 bases from J, with 13 bases between. The CDR3 extends over 12 amino acids. Germline loops: CDR1 SQVTM, CDR2 ANQGSEA. CDR3 protein: CSGRADSYEQYF. In DNA form, the CDR3 reads TGCAGCGGTCGGGCCGACAGCTACGAGCAGTACTTC.